Listed here is a single T cell receptor (beta chain). The data stem from a study of cytomegalovirus exposure and HLA in healthy donors. Trimming at V came to 8 bases and at J to 5 bases, leaving 5 bases not matched to a gene. This CDR3 has 14 residues. Germline assignment: CDR1 MNHNY and CDR2 SVGAGI (reference sequence). The PCR used 60 Vbeta and 13 Jbeta primers. Assay used: immunoSEQ multiplex PCR; TCRdb lists only in-frame clones, some missing. The profile shows 110,000 to 150,000 clones, 84% of them singletons. This chain connects TRBV6-6 to TRBJ2-1; 11 bases map to TRBD1. This sequence was found in a boy between 2 and 10 years old in good health and CMV-seronegative. Material for sequencing was PBMCs. CDR3 sequence reads: CASLRDRGDNEQFF. In DNA form, the CDR3 reads TGTGCCAGCCTGCGGGACAGGGGGGACAATGAGCAGTTCTTC.